The clone carrying this T cell receptor (beta chain) occurred a few times. Its target is unknown. The CDR3 regions of TCR beta were amplified from RNA transcripts. Carried out on the TCR CDR3, a first-round RT-PCR used the HTBI primer set. One entry per CDR3 protein results from TCRdb running MiXCR on the multiplex PCR reads. Among 530,000 or so distinct CDR3 sequences listed, roughly a sixth were seen once. From germline, CDR1 is SQVTM and CDR2 ANQGSEA. V dropped 6 bases and J dropped 6 bases, with 11 bases sitting between them. This CDR3 has 11 amino acids. Clinical symptoms, serum thyroxine and TRAb, thyroid ultrasound and orbital computed tomography were used for the diagnoses. These data belong to a study of T cells in Graves' hyperthyroidism and ophthalmopathy. Study at large: Once the initial diagnosis was made, peripheral blood was obtained before any treatment. Regarding the study as a whole: In the blood, most expanded thyroid clonotypes above 0.001 appeared as well. Model predictions of ophthalmopathy came a median approximately 6 months before onset.

This sequence joins TRBV29-1 and TRBJ1-1; D perhaps matches TRBD1 (5 bases). The source is a woman younger than 30 with Graves' ophthalmopathy. The sequencing sample was made of blood. In nucleotides, the CDR3 is TGCAGCGTGCTAACAGGCTCTGAAGCTTTCTTT. This translates into CSVLTGSEAFF.